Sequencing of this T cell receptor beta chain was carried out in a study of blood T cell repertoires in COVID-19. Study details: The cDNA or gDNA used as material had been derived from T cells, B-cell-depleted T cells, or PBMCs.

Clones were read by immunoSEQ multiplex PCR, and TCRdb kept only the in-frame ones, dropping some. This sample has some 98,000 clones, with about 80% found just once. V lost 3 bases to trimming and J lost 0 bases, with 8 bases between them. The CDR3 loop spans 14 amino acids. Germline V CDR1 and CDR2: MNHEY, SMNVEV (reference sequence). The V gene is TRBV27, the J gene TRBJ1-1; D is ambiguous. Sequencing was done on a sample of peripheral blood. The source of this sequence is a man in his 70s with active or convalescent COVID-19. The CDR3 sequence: CASSFRGLNTEAFF. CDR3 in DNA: TGTGCCAGCAGTTTTCGTGGGCTGAACACTGAAGCTTTCTTT.